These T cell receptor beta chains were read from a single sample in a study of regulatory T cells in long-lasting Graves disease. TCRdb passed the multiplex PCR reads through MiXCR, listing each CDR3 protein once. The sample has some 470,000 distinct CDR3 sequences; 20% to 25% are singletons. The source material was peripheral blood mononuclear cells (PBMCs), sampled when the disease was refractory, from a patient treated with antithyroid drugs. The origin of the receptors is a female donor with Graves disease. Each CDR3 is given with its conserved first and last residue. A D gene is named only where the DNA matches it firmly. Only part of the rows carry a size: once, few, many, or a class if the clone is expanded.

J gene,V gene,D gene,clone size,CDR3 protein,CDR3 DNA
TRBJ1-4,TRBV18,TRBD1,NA,CASSPQKGANEKLFF,TGTGCCAGCTCACCACAAAAGGGGGCAAATGAAAAACTGTTTTTT
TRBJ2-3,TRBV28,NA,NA,CASSPSNPDTQYF,TGTGCCAGCAGCCCGTCTAATCCAGATACGCAGTATTTT
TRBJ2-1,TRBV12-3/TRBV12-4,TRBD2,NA,CASGRGYNEQFF,TGTGCCAGCGGGAGGGGATACAATGAGCAGTTCTTC
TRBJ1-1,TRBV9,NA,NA,CASSVDPGQDTEAFF,TGTGCCAGCAGCGTAGATCCGGGCCAGGACACTGAAGCTTTCTTT
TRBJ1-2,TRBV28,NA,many,CASSFGRRGGYTF,TGTGCCAGCAGTTTTGGTCGCAGGGGCGGCTACACCTTC
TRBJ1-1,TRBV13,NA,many,CASSLEGGGNTEASF,TGTGCCAGCAGCCTCGAGGGTGGTGGGAACACTGAAGCTTCCTTT
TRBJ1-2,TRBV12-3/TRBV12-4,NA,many,CASSDSGRGHDGYTF,TGTGCCAGCAGTGACTCCGGCCGGGGGCATGATGGCTACACCTTC
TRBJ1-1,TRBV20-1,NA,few,CSARETPGFTEAFF,TGCAGTGCTAGAGAGACCCCGGGGTTCACTGAAGCTTTCTTT
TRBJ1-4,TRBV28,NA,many,CASSARDRYEKLFF,TGTGCCAGCAGTGCCCGGGACCGCTATGAAAAACTGTTTTTT
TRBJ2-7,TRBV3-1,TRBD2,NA,CASSQELAGGFYEQYF,TGTGCCAGCAGCCAAGAACTAGCGGGAGGCTTCTACGAGCAGTACTTC
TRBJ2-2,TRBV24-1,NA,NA,CATSDSGTYTGELFF,TGTGCCACCAGTGACTCTGGGACGTACACCGGGGAGCTGTTTTTT
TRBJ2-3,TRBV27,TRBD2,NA,CASSLSGRANTQYF,TGTGCCAGCAGCCTTAGCGGGAGGGCCAATACGCAGTATTTT
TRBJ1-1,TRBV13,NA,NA,CASSFGSPQNTEAFF,TGTGCCAGCAGCTTCGGGAGTCCACAGAACACTGAAGCTTTCTTT
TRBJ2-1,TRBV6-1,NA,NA,CATADAPSYNEQFF,TGTGCCACCGCAGATGCCCCTTCCTACAATGAGCAGTTCTTC
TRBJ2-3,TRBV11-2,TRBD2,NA,CASSVTTSGGTQYF,TGTGCCAGCAGCGTAACGACTAGCGGGGGAACGCAGTATTTT
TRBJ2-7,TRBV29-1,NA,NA,CSVQGGTFTQQYF,TGCAGCGTCCAAGGGGGGACTTTTACACAGCAGTACTTC
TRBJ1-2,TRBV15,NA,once,CATSSPTSGGYTF,TGTGCCACCAGCAGTCCCACTTCAGGTGGCTACACCTTC